A single sample gave rise to the 20 T cell receptor beta chains below, sequenced in a study of blood T cells in healthy people across ages. PCR was performed a second time for about 7 to 12 cycles using a sample-barcoded 5' primer and a J-beta primer mix. TCRdb independently ran MiXCR on the 5' RACE reads; one entry per CDR3 protein. The table shows some 730,000 distinct CDR3 sequences, with about a fifth occurring only once. The source material was blood. The receptors stem from a man aged 65 to 79 in good health.

V and J are TRBV5-5 and TRBJ1-4; perhaps TRBD1 as D (5 bases). CDR1 and CDR2 (germline): SGHKS, YYEKEE (reference sequence). The CDR3 consists of 15 residues. Trimming removed 0 bases at V and 5 bases at J, with 11 bases between. The chain's CDR3 is CASSLDRRLNEKLFF. In DNA, the CDR3 is TGTGCCAGCAGCTTGGACAGGAGATTAAATGAAAAACTGTTTTTT.

The chain joins TRBV19 to TRBJ1-2; no reliable D call. In germline, CDR1 is LNHDA, CDR2 SQIVND (reference sequence). CDR3 length: 13 residues. V gave up 4 bases and J gave up 8 bases, with 14 bases separating them. The chain's CDR3 is CASSTPPVRGYTF. The CDR3 DNA is TGTGCCAGTAGTACGCCCCCGGTACGGGGCTACACCTTC.

The chain uses TRBV20-1 and TRBJ2-7, with D tentatively TRBD1 or TRBD2 (5 bases each). The CDR3 has 17 residues. V lost 3 bases to trimming and J lost 3 bases, with 24 bases between them. The germline V gene encodes CDR1 DFQATT and CDR2 SNEGSKA (reference sequence). The CDR3 loop reads CSASSVKSAGSFYEQYF. The CDR3 DNA follows: TGCAGTGCTAGTAGTGTCAAGTCGGCAGGGAGTTTCTACGAGCAGTACTTC.

For this clonotype: Since the CDR3 does not end with the conserved phenylalanine or tryptophan, this likely comes from a read error. The chain is built from TRBV3-1 and TRBJ1-2; D is unclear. CDR3 length: 12 amino acids. Germline values: CDR1 LGHDT, CDR2 YNNKEL (reference sequence). Trimming shortened V by 1 base and J by 11 bases, and 11 bases separated the two germline ends. In nucleotides, the CDR3 is TGTGCCAGCAGCCAAGCCGAAAAGACGTACACCTTG. It translates to CASSQAEKTYTL.

In this sample, this clonotype turned up once. This sequence joins TRBV18 and TRBJ2-2; 9 positions match TRBD2. The CDR3 is 17 amino acids. J gave up 0 bases and V 4 bases, and 6 bases lay outside the gene matches. Germline lookup yields CDR1 KGHSH and CDR2 LQKENI. The CDR3 reads CASSHRSGGSNTGELFF. The CDR3 bases are TGTGCCAGCTCACACCGTAGCGGGGGATCGAACACCGGGGAGCTGTTTTTT.

This clonotype was observed a handful of times. V and J are TRBV11-2 and TRBJ2-1, with TRBD2 matching over 9 bases. Germline V gene sequence: CDR1 SGHAT, CDR2 FQNNGV. CDR3 length equals 14 residues. V was pared by 5 bases and J by 7 bases, with 6 bases of the junction left unmatched. As DNA, the CDR3 is TGTGCCAGCAGCGTCACTAGCGGGTGGAATGAGCAGTTCTTC. The encoded protein is CASSVTSGWNEQFF.

This clonotype occurred a few times. V is TRBV25-1 and J is TRBJ1-3; 10 nucleotides agree with TRBD1. The CDR3 totals 16 residues. The V and J ends lost 2 bases and 5 bases, in that order; junction bases with no gene match: 6. Germline CDR1 and CDR2: MGHDK and SYGVNS. The CDR3 here is CASSESPGQGRNTIYF. Written as DNA, the CDR3 is TGTGCCAGCAGTGAAAGCCCGGGACAGGGGAGAAACACCATATATTTT.

The V gene is TRBV28, the J gene TRBJ2-3; TRBD1 aligns across 9 bases. This CDR3 is 14 amino acids long. The V gene's germline CDR1 is MDHEN and CDR2 SYDVKM. This CDR3 is CGCTGGAGRDTQYF. The CDR3 coding sequence is TGTGGGTGTACAGGGGGCGCTGGAAGAGATACGCAGTATTTT.

The V gene is TRBV5-5, the J gene TRBJ1-3; the D is unclear. Germline V gene lookup returns CDR1 SGHKS and CDR2 YYEKEE (reference sequence). Trimming shortened V by 2 bases and J by 0 bases, and 9 bases separated the two germline ends. CDR3 size: 15 residues. CDR3 bases: TGTGCCAGCAGCTTAGGGATCCACTCTGGAAACACCATATATTTT. The encoded protein is CASSLGIHSGNTIYF.

This chain uses TRBV12-3 or TRBV12-4 with TRBJ2-3, with D maybe TRBD1 (6 bases). The CDR3 runs 14 residues. V gave up 5 bases and J gave up 2 bases, with 11 bases separating them. The CDR3 bases are TGTGCCAGCAGTCCCGACAGGTACACAGATACGCAGTATTTT. It encodes CASSPDRYTDTQYF.

The chain has TRBV29-1 and TRBJ2-5; D is unresolved. Between the trimmed V and J ends, which lost 3 bases and 5 bases, there was a span of 10 bases. The CDR3 totals 12 residues. The V gene's germline CDR1 is SQVTM and CDR2 ANQGSEA. The chain's CDR3 is CSVEPRVETQYF. The CDR3 nucleotides read TGCAGCGTTGAGCCAAGGGTGGAGACCCAGTACTTC.

The table lists this clonotype with a few counts. The V and J genes are TRBV7-2 and TRBJ2-5, with 9 bases matching TRBD1. V was clipped by 5 bases and J by 1 base; unmatched bases: 14. In germline, CDR1 is SGHTA, CDR2 FQGNSA. CDR3 length: 18 amino acids. The CDR3 reads CASSLGQGWVVSQETQYF. CDR3 in DNA: TGTGCCAGCAGCCTAGGACAGGGGTGGGTCGTAAGCCAAGAGACCCAGTACTTC.

This chain uses TRBV12-3 or TRBV12-4 with TRBJ1-1; D uncertain. The CDR3 is 12 amino acids. V was pared by 7 bases and J by 7 bases, with 13 bases between. The CDR3 loop reads CASNWAGVEAFF. Here the CDR3 DNA reads TGTGCCAGCAACTGGGCTGGGGTTGAAGCTTTCTTT.

This clonotype showed up just a few times. Here the CDR3 DNA reads TGTGCCAGCAGCATACGGGGCTACGAGCAGTACTTC. As protein: CASSIRGYEQYF. The chain is built from TRBV13 and TRBJ2-7; a possible D gene is TRBD2 (5 bases). Germline V gene data show CDR1 as PRHDT and CDR2 as FYEKMQ (reference sequence). This CDR3 contains 12 residues. V gave up 5 bases and J gave up 3 bases, with 8 bases separating them.

The genes are TRBV5-1 and TRBJ2-5; TRBD1 agrees at 9 bases. Losses at the gene ends were 4 bases for V and 5 bases for J; bases not matched to a gene: 3. The germline V gene has CDR1 SGHRS and CDR2 YFSETQ. The CDR3 consists of 13 residues. The CDR3 sequence: CASSGGQGETQYF. DNA for the CDR3: TGCGCCAGCAGCGGGGGACAGGGTGAGACCCAGTACTTC.

In this sample, this clonotype turned up a few times. The chain recombines TRBV11-2 with TRBJ2-1; 7 bases agree with TRBD1. The V gene end was trimmed by 6 bases and the J gene end by 9 bases; junction bases not matched to a gene: 11. Germline assignment: CDR1 SGHAT and CDR2 FQNNGV. The CDR3 sequence is 14 residues long. CDR3 sequence reads: CASSFRQGGGEQFF. CDR3 DNA sequence: TGTGCCAGCAGTTTCCGACAGGGTGGCGGTGAGCAGTTCTTC.

The V and J genes are TRBV5-1 and TRBJ2-1; TRBD2 aligns across 14 bases. The CDR3 runs to 16 residues. Germline CDR1 and CDR2: SGHRS and YFSETQ. Germline trimming cut 2 bases from V and 7 bases from J; bases unmatched to any gene: 5. CDR3 region: CASSFGTSGGGNEQFF. The CDR3 DNA reads TGCGCCAGCAGCTTTGGGACTAGCGGGGGCGGGAATGAGCAGTTCTTC.

The chain employs TRBV19 and TRBJ2-1, with 8 bases identical to TRBD2. V trimming: 7 bases; J trimming: 4 bases; junction bases outside the gene matches: 9. The CDR3 is made up of 15 amino acids. In germline, CDR1 is LNHDA, CDR2 SQIVND (reference sequence). The CDR3 coding sequence is TGTGCCAGTACCGACCTGGCGGGGGGTTACAATGAGCAGTTCTTC. Translation gives CASTDLAGGYNEQFF.

This clonotype was seen only a few times. The rearrangement uses TRBV6-2 or TRBV6-3 and TRBJ2-3; 9 nucleotides align to TRBD2. The ends lost 2 bases at V and 4 bases at J; junction bases unmatched: 10. The CDR3 extends over 17 amino acids. The germline CDR1 and CDR2 sequences are MNHEY and SVGEGT. The CDR3 sequence is CASSYRGLARGPDTQYF. For the CDR3, the DNA is TGTGCCAGCAGTTACCGCGGACTAGCGAGAGGCCCAGATACGCAGTATTTT.

The chain carries TRBV5-1 and TRBJ2-7; maybe TRBD2 (5 bases). The CDR3 covers 14 residues. V dropped 5 bases and J dropped 1 base, with 13 bases sitting between them. CDR1 is SGHRS, CDR2 YFSETQ, per germline. CDR3 in amino acids: CASRYAPGSYEQYV. The CDR3 DNA follows: TGCGCCAGCAGATATGCGCCGGGATCCTACGAGCAGTACGTC.